The clone carrying this T cell receptor (beta chain) was picked up many times. This entry comes from a study of T-cell reconstitution after alpha-beta-depleted transplantation in children. The authors prepared the TCRbeta library with unique molecular identifiers. TCRdb reprocessed the PCR reads via MiXCR and lists one record per CDR3 protein. The sample lists 450,000 to 600,000 distinct CDR3 sequences, 10% to 13% occurring once. Per germline, CDR1 ENHRY and CDR2 SYGVKD. This CDR3 has 12 amino acids. V was cut by 7 bases and J by 0 bases, with 5 bases left in between. V is TRBV10-3 and J is TRBJ2-3, with D possibly TRBD1 on 5 matching bases. Sample: PBMCs, taken before TCRalphabeta/CD19-depleted stem cell transplant. The receptor was derived from a child aged 2-15 years with inherited bone marrow failure, due to receive a stem cell transplant. The CDR3 coding sequence is TGTGCCATCAAGGGGAGCACAGATACGCAGTATTTT. Residues: CAIKGSTDTQYF.